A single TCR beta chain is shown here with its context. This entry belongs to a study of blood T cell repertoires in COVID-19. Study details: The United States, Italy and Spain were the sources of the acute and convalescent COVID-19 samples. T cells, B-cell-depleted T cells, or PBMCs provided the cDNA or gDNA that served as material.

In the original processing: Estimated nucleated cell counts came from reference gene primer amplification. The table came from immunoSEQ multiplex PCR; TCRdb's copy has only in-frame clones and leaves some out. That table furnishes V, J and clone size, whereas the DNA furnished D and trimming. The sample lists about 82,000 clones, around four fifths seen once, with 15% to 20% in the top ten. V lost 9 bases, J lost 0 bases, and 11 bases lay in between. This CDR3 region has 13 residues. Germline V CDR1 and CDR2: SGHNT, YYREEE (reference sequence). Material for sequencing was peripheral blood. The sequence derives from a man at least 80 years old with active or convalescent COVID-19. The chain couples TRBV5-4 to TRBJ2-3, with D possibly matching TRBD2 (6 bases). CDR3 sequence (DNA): TGTGCCATCGCCGGGACTAGCACAGATACGCAGTATTTT. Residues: CAIAGTSTDTQYF.